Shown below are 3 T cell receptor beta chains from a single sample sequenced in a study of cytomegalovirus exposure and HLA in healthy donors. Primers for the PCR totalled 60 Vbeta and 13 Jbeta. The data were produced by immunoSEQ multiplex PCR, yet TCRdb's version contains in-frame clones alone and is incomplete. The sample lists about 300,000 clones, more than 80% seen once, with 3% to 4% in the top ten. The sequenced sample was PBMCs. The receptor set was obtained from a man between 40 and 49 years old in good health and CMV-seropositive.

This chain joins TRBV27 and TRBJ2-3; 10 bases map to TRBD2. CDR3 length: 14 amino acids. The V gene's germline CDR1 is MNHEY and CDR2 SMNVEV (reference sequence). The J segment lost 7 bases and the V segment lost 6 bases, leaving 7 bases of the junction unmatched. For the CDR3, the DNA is TGTGCCAGCAGCGCGGGACTAGCGAGTAATACGCAGTATTTT. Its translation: CASSAGLASNTQYF.

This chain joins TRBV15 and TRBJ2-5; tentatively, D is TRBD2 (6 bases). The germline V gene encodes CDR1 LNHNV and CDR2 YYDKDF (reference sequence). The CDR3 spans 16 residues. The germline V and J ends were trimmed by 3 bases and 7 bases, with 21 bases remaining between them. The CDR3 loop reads CATSSAPGRGVATQYF. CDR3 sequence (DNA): TGTGCCACCAGCAGCGCCCCCGGGCGGGGTGTGGCGACCCAGTACTTC. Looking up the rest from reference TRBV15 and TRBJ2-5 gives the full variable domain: DAMVIQNPRYQVTQFGKPVTLSCSQTLNHNVMYWYQQKSSQAPKLLFHYYDKDFNNEADTPDNFQSRRPNTSFCFLDIRSPGLGDTAMYLCATSSAPGRGVATQYFGPGTRLLVL.

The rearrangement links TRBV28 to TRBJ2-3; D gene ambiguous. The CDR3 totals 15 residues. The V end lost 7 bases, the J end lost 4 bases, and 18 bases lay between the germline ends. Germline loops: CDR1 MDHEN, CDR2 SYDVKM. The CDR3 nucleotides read TGTGCCAGCAACCGCGGCGTCCCCGTCCCAGATACGCAGTATTTT. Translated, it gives CASNRGVPVPDTQYF.